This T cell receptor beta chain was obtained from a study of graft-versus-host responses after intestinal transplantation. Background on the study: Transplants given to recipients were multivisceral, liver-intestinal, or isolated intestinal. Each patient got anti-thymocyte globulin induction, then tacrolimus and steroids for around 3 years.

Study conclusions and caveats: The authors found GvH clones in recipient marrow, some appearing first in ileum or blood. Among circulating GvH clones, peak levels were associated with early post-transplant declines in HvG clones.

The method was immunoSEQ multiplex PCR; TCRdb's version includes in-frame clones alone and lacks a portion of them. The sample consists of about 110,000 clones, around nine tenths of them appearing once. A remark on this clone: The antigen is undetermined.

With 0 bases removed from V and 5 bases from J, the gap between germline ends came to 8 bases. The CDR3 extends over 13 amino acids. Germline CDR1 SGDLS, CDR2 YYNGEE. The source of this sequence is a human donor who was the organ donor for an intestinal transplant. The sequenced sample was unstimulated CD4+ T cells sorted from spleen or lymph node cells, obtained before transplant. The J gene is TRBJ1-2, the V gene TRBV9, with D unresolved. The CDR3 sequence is CASSVVNGYGYTF. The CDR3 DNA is TGTGCCAGCAGCGTAGTTAACGGGTATGGCTACACCTTC.